The rows below give T cell receptor beta chains drawn from one sample of a study of metastatic and nonmetastatic thyroid tumors. TCRdb reprocessed the PCR reads via MiXCR. There are around 12,000 clones in the sample; about 32% occur only once, and less than 20% lies in the top ten. The sample was tumor tissue. The receptors derive from a male donor with papillary thyroid cancer or a benign thyroid nodule (not recorded which). Some clones in this sample may be carry-over from other donors' samples. Each CDR3 is given with its conserved first and last residue. Fields, in order: CDR3 length, clone size, J gene, D gene, V gene, CDR3 protein, CDR3 DNA. A D gene is named only where the DNA matches it firmly. Where a row states a size, it is once, few, many or the class of an expanded clone; other rows omit it.

16 | large | TRBJ2-7 | . | TRBV11-2 | CASSLVFGQPSYEQYF | TGTGCCAGCAGCTTAGTCTTCGGCCAACCCTCCTACGAGCAGTACTTC
12 | many | TRBJ2-1 | TRBD1 | TRBV10-3 | CASRQGRDEQFF | TGTGCCTCCAGACAGGGGCGGGATGAGCAGTTCTTC
14 | . | TRBJ2-2 | . | TRBV20-1 | CSARDTPNTGELFF | TGCAGTGCTAGAGATACACCGAACACCGGGGAGCTGTTTTTT
15 | . | TRBJ2-7 | TRBD2 | TRBV7-9 | CASSLGGGGTYEQYF | TGTGCCAGCAGCTTAGGCGGGGGAGGGACCTACGAGCAGTACTTC
18 | . | TRBJ2-7 | TRBD2 | TRBV12-3/TRBV12-4 | CASSLATALLAGVSEQYF | TGTGCCAGCAGTTTAGCTACAGCCTTACTAGCGGGAGTCTCAGAGCAGTACTTC
11 | . | TRBJ1-4 | . | TRBV3-1 | CASSQREKLFF | TGTGCCAGCAGCCAACGGGAAAAACTGTTTTTT
14 | many | TRBJ2-3 | . | TRBV9 | CASSARQRPDTQYF | TGTGCCAGCAGCGCCCGTCAGAGGCCAGATACGCAGTATTTT
11 | medium-sized | TRBJ1-5 | . | TRBV2 | CASSDGGPQHF | TGTGCCAGCAGTGATGGCGGGCCCCAGCATTTT
15 | . | TRBJ2-7 | . | TRBV20-1 | CSARDGNRVTYEQYF | TGCAGTGCTAGAGATGGGAACAGGGTTACCTACGAGCAGTACTTC
13 | . | TRBJ2-2 | . | TRBV19 | CASSQGSSGELFF | TGTGCCAGTAGTCAGGGGAGCTCCGGGGAGCTGTTTTTT
12 | . | TRBJ1-2 | . | TRBV5-1 | CASSPQGDGYTF | TGCGCCAGCAGCCCACAGGGAGATGGCTACACCTTC
14 | many | TRBJ1-2 | . | TRBV6-1 | CASSLLGGYYGYTF | TGTGCCAGCTCCCTGTTGGGGGGCTACTATGGCTACACCTTC
15 | few | TRBJ1-6 | . | TRBV6-1 | CASSPGGSYNSPLHF | TGTGCCAGCAGTCCGGGGGGCTCCTATAATTCACCCCTCCACTTT
18 | . | TRBJ2-7 | TRBD2 | TRBV28 | CASSLGLAARAFSYEQYF | TGTGCCAGCAGTTTGGGACTAGCGGCTAGGGCCTTCTCCTACGAGCAGTACTTC
13 | medium-sized | TRBJ1-2 | TRBD1 | TRBV7-9 | CASSQTGNYGYTF | TGTGCCAGCAGCCAGACAGGGAACTATGGCTACACCTTC
12 | . | TRBJ1-2 | . | TRBV2 | CASSIVNYGYTF | TGTGCCAGCAGTATAGTGAACTATGGCTACACCTTC
15 | few | TRBJ1-2 | . | TRBV6-1 | CASSTPHRELSGYTF | TGTGCCAGCAGTACCCCTCACAGGGAACTGTCTGGCTACACCTTC
14 | medium-sized | TRBJ2-7 | . | TRBV6-1 | CASSESISTYEQYF | TGTGCCAGCAGTGAATCTATCAGTACCTACGAGCAGTACTTC
15 | . | TRBJ2-2 | . | TRBV24-1 | CATSDSGAGTGELFF | TGTGCCACCAGTGATTCTGGGGCAGGGACCGGGGAGCTGTTTTTT
13 | . | TRBJ2-3 | . | TRBV6-1 | CASCRRAADTQYF | TGTGCCAGCTGCCGGAGGGCTGCAGATACGCAGTATTTT
15 | few | TRBJ1-6 | . | TRBV6-1 | CASSDWLSYNSPLHF | TGTGCCAGCAGTGATTGGTTGTCCTATAATTCACCCCTCCACTTT
14 | medium-sized | TRBJ2-5 | TRBD2 | TRBV4-2 | CASSQKSGKETQYF | TGTGCCAGCAGCCAGAAGAGCGGGAAAGAGACCCAGTACTTC
16 | . | TRBJ2-2 | TRBD1 | TRBV20-1 | CSARDRDRGLTGELFF | TGCAGTGCTAGAGATCGGGATAGGGGGCTAACCGGGGAGCTGTTTTTT
13 | many | TRBJ2-1 | . | TRBV10-3 | CAISGGRGNEQFF | TGTGCCATCAGTGGCGGCAGGGGAAATGAGCAGTTCTTC
14 | many | TRBJ2-4 | TRBD2 | TRBV2 | CASRGGLAKNIQYF | TGTGCCAGCCGGGGGGGACTAGCCAAAAACATTCAGTACTTC
17 | many | TRBJ2-7 | . | TRBV18 | CASSPRGTGDLSYEQYF | TGTGCCAGCTCACCACGTGGTACGGGAGACCTCTCCTACGAGCAGTACTTC
13 | . | TRBJ1-2 | . | TRBV11-2 | CASSFGQFYGYTF | TGTGCCAGCAGCTTCGGACAGTTCTATGGCTACACCTTC